This T cell receptor (beta chain) is drawn from a study of blood T cell repertoires in COVID-19 (TCRdb year 2020). In terms of the full investigation: Samples covering the acute and convalescent phases of COVID-19 were provided by collaborators in the United States, Italy and Spain. Sample metadata almost always included a de-identified subject ID, COVID-19 status, age in years and sex. Where available, HLA class I and class II types were taken from metadata supplied by the sample provider and were not determined by assay-based typing. The prospective study material was composed of cDNA or gDNA derived from T cells, B-cell-depleted T cells, or PBMCs. The repertoires were made available in a free public database intended to serve as a resource for research on the immune response to SARS-CoV-2. Samples came from the ongoing ImmuneRACE study (first 160 participants) plus 1,254 subjects from 6 global collaborators. Subjects who had been exposed to COVID-19, were actively infected with it, or had recovered from it provided the deeply sampled blood TCRbeta repertoires that made up the dataset.

Relative to germline, V is missing 5 bases and J is missing 8 bases, with 14 bases of the junction outside any gene match. CDR1 and CDR2 are read off the germline V gene as MGHDK and SYGVNS. Measured from the cysteine to the phenylalanine, the CDR3 is 16 residues long. The CDR3 DNA has 48 bases and is translated from base 1. Results and caveats for the whole study, not just this receptor: The amount of clinical and demographic metadata varied by source and participant and was provided uncurated.

TCRbeta CDR3 regions were amplified from genomic DNA by means of the immunoSEQ Assay, a bias-controlled multiplex PCR. Per the authors' processing: The number of nucleated cells in each sample was estimated by amplification of reference gene primers within the assay. To quantify the absolute abundance of each unique TCRbeta CDR3 rearrangement, sequence reads were collapsed and filtered. For each sample, productive Simpson clonality was calculated as the square root of Simpson's diversity index across productive rearrangements. Not all clones reach the TCRdb copy of this immuneACCESS table, which keeps in-frame sequences only. Checked studies attribute under half of the gap to unresolved V genes and leave the rest unexplained. The V and J calls and clone size are taken from that table; D and trimming were inferred from the DNA. Recorded for this sample are some 200,000 clones; 86% of them occurred a single time. The top ten hold 6% to 7.5% of the sample.

Whole blood was collected in K2EDTA tubes by collaborating institutions according to the institutions' own protocols. Collaborator samples were shipped for TCRbeta analysis as frozen whole blood, isolated PBMCs, or DNA extracted from either sample type. As to this clone: Its antigen specificity is not known. Base qualities are not provided; no much larger clone lies one nucleotide away.

The receptor's source is a woman at least 80 years old in a cohort sampled during active or convalescent COVID-19. What was sequenced was peripheral blood. The sequence links TRBV25-1 to TRBJ1-4, with 7 middle bases fitting TRBD1. The DNA sequence is given as TGTGCCAGCAGTCAGCCCCTCACAGGGGTCGGGGAAAAACTGTTTTTT. Its protein product is CASSQPLTGVGEKLFF.